This TCR beta chain was profiled in a study of graft-versus-host responses after intestinal transplantation. The CDR3 extends over 15 amino acids. Trimming at V came to 0 bases and at J to 0 bases, leaving 1 base not matched to a gene. From germline, CDR1 is SGHRS and CDR2 YFSETQ. Data came from immunoSEQ multiplex PCR; TCRdb stores just in-frame clones and leaves some out. Of 100,000 to 130,000 clones in the sample, approximately 90% are singletons; the top ten hold over 0.55%. Regarding this clone: The antigen is undetermined. The sample holds other DNA sequences that translate to the same CDR3.

This chain joins TRBV5-1 and TRBJ2-3; 7 bases fit TRBD2. Sample: unstimulated CD4+ T cells sorted from spleen or lymph node cells, taken before transplant. The clonotype originates from a human donor who was the organ donor for an intestinal transplant. In nucleotides, the CDR3 is TGCGCCAGCAGCTTGGCGGGGGGAAGCACAGATACGCAGTATTTT. Its translation: CASSLAGGSTDTQYF.